This TCR beta chain was captured by sequencing in a study of T cells in Graves' hyperthyroidism and ophthalmopathy. Trimming cost V 10 bases and J 6 bases; bases outside gene matches: 10. Germline V gives CDR1 SGHRS, CDR2 YFSETQ. The CDR3 sequence is 14 residues long. This clonotype was seen ten or more times. What it recognizes is unknown. The source of the PBMCs was 8.5 to 10 ml of fresh peripheral blood. There were TCR beta CDR3 regions amplified from RNA transcripts. The HTBI primer set drove a first-round RT-PCR of the TCR CDR3. TCRdb ran MiXCR on the multiplex PCR reads and lists one entry per CDR3 protein. The data show approximately 410,000 distinct CDR3 sequences, with roughly 14% seen just once and over 10% held by the top ten. Study observations and caveats: Separation of ophthalmopathy from stable hyperthyroidism was achieved by a 13 V-J model.

The chain joins TRBV5-1 to TRBJ2-7, with 13 positions matching TRBD2. The receptor comes from a man younger than 35 with Graves' ophthalmopathy. The sequencing sample was made of blood. In nucleotides, the CDR3 is TGCGCCTGCAAACCGGGACTAGCGGGAAGCGAGCAGTACTTC. This codes for CACKPGLAGSEQYF.